This T cell receptor beta chain was retrieved from a study of CD8+ T cells in alopecia areata. Study overall: Treatment ran 6 to 18 months, with 6 months of follow-up afterward.

Extracted RNA was reverse transcribed into cDNA, the sequencing template. TCRdb's table, derived via immunoSEQ multiplex PCR, lists solely in-frame clones and lacks some. The repertoire holds about 200,000 clones, 57% seen once, with more than 0.4% in the top ten. Samples from alopecia areata patients were lesional scalp punch biopsies and peripheral blood. PBMC-derived CD4+ and CD8+ T cells were sorted. The germline V and J ends were trimmed by 5 bases and 10 bases, with 17 bases remaining between them. Germline V gene lookup returns CDR1 SQVTM and CDR2 ANQGSEA. The CDR3 sequence is 12 residues long. This clone showed up just a few times.

The material was CD4+ T cells sorted from blood, obtained at week 0. The chain carries TRBV29-1 and TRBJ1-1, with D possibly TRBD1 on 5 matching bases. The sequence came from a human donor with alopecia areata. The CDR3 nucleotides are TGCAGCGTTTACAAGGAACCTGGGGGAGCTTTCTTT. Residues: CSVYKEPGGAFF. The variable domain in full, with the rest retrieved from reference TRBV29-1 and TRBJ1-1, is SAVISQKPSRDICQRGTSLTIQCQVDSQVTMMFWYRQQPGQSLTLIATANQGSEATYESGFVIDKFPISRPNLTFSTLTVSNMSPEDSSIYLCSVYKEPGGAFFGQGTRLTVV.